The 26 T cell receptor beta chains in this list originate from one sample, sequenced in a study of blood T cell repertoires in COVID-19. Sequencing was performed with immunoSEQ multiplex PCR; in TCRdb, only in-frame clones are kept and a portion is missing. The data hold some 190,000 clones, with 70% to 90% observed a single time. The specimen was peripheral blood. These receptors were collected from a woman older than 75 with acute or convalescent COVID-19.

This chain links TRBV7-2 with TRBJ2-2; D remains ambiguous. The CDR3 contains 14 residues. The V gene lost 1 base and the J gene lost 6 bases, with 9 bases spanning the gap. The germline gives CDR1 SGHTA, CDR2 FQGNSA. CDR3 nucleotides: TGTGCCAGCAGCTTAGTGACAAATTCCGGGGAGCTGTTTTTT. It is translated as CASSLVTNSGELFF.

This chain links TRBV28 with TRBJ1-6, with 8 bases matching TRBD1. Germline trimming cut 5 bases from V and 6 bases from J; bases unmatched to any gene: 9. The CDR3 is 16 amino acids. Germline lookup yields CDR1 MDHEN and CDR2 SYDVKM. This chain's CDR3 is CASSRAGQGPNSPLHF. CDR3 bases: TGTGCCAGCAGTCGCGCCGGACAGGGACCTAATTCACCCCTCCACTTT.

V usage is TRBV10-3 and J usage is TRBJ2-3; D may be TRBD2 (6 bases). Trimming pared 6 bases from V and 2 bases from J, leaving 9 bases between. The CDR3 covers 13 residues. From germline, CDR1 is ENHRY and CDR2 SYGVKD. CDR3 bases: TGTGCCATCAGCAGGGACTTCACAGATACGCAGTATTTT. This sequence encodes CAISRDFTDTQYF.

This clone was recorded only once. The J gene is TRBJ2-1, the V gene TRBV27, with a weak D call TRBD2 (6 bases). V lost 2 bases and J lost 0, with 14 bases in between. The CDR3 has 17 residues. Germline loops: CDR1 MNHEY, CDR2 SMNVEV (reference sequence). The CDR3 loop is CASSLRGLRVSYNEQFF. CDR3 DNA sequence: TGTGCCAGCAGTTTACGTGGACTACGCGTCTCCTACAATGAGCAGTTCTTC.

The chain recombines TRBV6-6 with TRBJ2-5, with TRBD1 matching 8 bases. The CDR3 is 14 residues long. The V gene end was trimmed by 2 bases and the J gene end by 5 bases; junction bases not matched to a gene: 4. Germline assignment: CDR1 MNHNY and CDR2 SVGAGI (reference sequence). CDR3 nucleotides: TGTGCCAGCAGTTACGGACAGGGCTGGGAGACCCAGTACTTC. This gives the protein CASSYGQGWETQYF.

The chain is built from TRBV28 and TRBJ2-7; 8 nucleotides agree with TRBD1. With 6 bases clipped from V and 3 bases from J, the junction kept 7 bases outside the gene matches. Germline CDR1 MDHEN, CDR2 SYDVKM. The CDR3 is made up of 14 amino acids. The CDR3 spells CASRPGTGLYEQYF. The DNA for the CDR3 is TGTGCCAGCAGACCCGGGACAGGCCTCTACGAGCAGTACTTC.

The chain combines TRBV5-1 with TRBJ1-1, with 10 positions matching TRBD1. Trimming took 1 base from V and 4 from J; bases not matched to a gene: 7. The CDR3 loop spans 16 amino acids. CDR1 is SGHRS, CDR2 YFSETQ, per germline. This CDR3 reads CASSLPTGGASTEAFF. In DNA, the CDR3 is TGCGCCAGCAGCTTGCCGACAGGGGGCGCGAGCACTGAAGCTTTCTTT.

The chain employs TRBV4-3 and TRBJ1-1; D gene uncertain. The CDR3 contains 15 residues. The V end was cut by 0 bases, the J end by 9 bases, with 17 bases between. Germline V gene sequence: CDR1 LGHNA, CDR2 YSLEER. The CDR3 here is CASSQDLGVRGKAFF. The CDR3 DNA reads TGCGCCAGCAGCCAAGATCTTGGGGTCCGAGGGAAAGCTTTCTTT.

In this sample, this clone turned up once. This chain connects TRBV24-1 to TRBJ2-2, with unresolved D. The CDR3 loop spans 15 amino acids. Germline loops: CDR1 KGHDR, CDR2 SFDVKD. V lost 2 bases and J lost 1, with 7 bases in between. CDR3 protein: CATSDSSLNTGELFF. The CDR3 nucleotides read TGTGCCACCAGTGATTCTAGTCTGAACACCGGGGAGCTGTTTTTT.

The V and J genes are TRBV7-2 and TRBJ2-3; possibly TRBD2 for D (6 bases). Germline V lookup: CDR1 SGHTA, CDR2 FQGNSA. CDR3 length equals 17 residues. Trimming pared 4 bases from V and 3 bases from J, leaving 20 bases between. The CDR3 sequence: CASSSGTDYRRTDTQYF. CDR3 DNA: TGTGCCAGCAGCTCCGGGACGGACTATCGTAGGACAGATACGCAGTATTTT.

This clone turned up a few times. This chain connects TRBV28 to TRBJ1-4; TRBD1 matches 9 bases. Per the germline V gene, CDR1 is MDHEN and CDR2 is SYDVKM. This CDR3 region has 15 residues. J lost 9 bases, V lost 2 bases, and 7 bases had no gene match. This CDR3 reads CASSLGGQGNQKLFF. Written as DNA, the CDR3 is TGTGCCAGCAGTTTAGGGGGACAGGGAAACCAAAAACTGTTTTTT. Combining the CDR3 with reference TRBV28 and TRBJ1-4 gives the whole variable domain DVKVTQSSRYLVKRTGEKVFLECVQDMDHENMFWYRQDPGLGLRLIYFSYDVKMKEKGDIPEGYSVSREKKERFSLILESASTNQTSMYLCASSLGGQGNQKLFFGSGTQLSVL.

The J gene is TRBJ2-7, the V gene TRBV3-1 (or the pseudogene TRBV3-2); the match to TRBD2 covers 7 bases. The CDR3 has 14 amino acids. CDR1 is LGHDT, CDR2 YNNKEL, per germline (reference sequence). Losses at the gene ends were 2 bases for V and 2 bases for J; bases not matched to a gene: 3. This CDR3 is CASSQSGTAYEQYF. In DNA form, the CDR3 reads TGTGCCAGCAGCCAAAGCGGGACCGCCTACGAGCAGTACTTC.

This sequence joins TRBV29-1 and TRBJ2-5; possible D gene TRBD1, 5 bases. Trimming shortened V by 3 bases and J by 4 bases, and 9 bases separated the two germline ends. Germline assignment: CDR1 SQVTM and CDR2 ANQGSEA. This CDR3 region has 12 residues. As DNA, the CDR3 is TGCAGCGTTGACAGGGATGGAGAGACCCAGTACTTC. This codes for CSVDRDGETQYF.

The genes are TRBV4-3 and TRBJ2-3; perhaps TRBD2 as D (5 bases). This CDR3 comprises 16 residues. V lost 4 bases to trimming and J lost 4 bases, with 18 bases between them. From germline, CDR1 is LGHNA and CDR2 YSLEER. CDR3 protein: CASSPAPGGYPDTQYF. The CDR3 DNA sequence: TGCGCCAGCAGCCCCGCCCCAGGAGGCTACCCAGATACGCAGTATTTT.

The gene calls are TRBV7-2 and TRBJ1-1; 7 nucleotides agree with TRBD1. Trimming at V came to 0 bases and at J to 7 bases, leaving 5 bases not matched to a gene. Germline lookup yields CDR1 SGHTA and CDR2 FQGNSA. The CDR3 sequence is 14 residues long. The CDR3 reads CASSLARDSLEAFF. In DNA, the CDR3 is TGTGCCAGCAGCTTAGCGAGGGACAGTCTTGAAGCTTTCTTT.

The chain employs TRBV5-1 and TRBJ1-2; 7 positions match TRBD1. V lost 4 bases to trimming and J lost 7 bases; unmatched junction nucleotides: 7. The V gene's germline CDR1 is SGHRS and CDR2 YFSETQ. This CDR3 spans 13 amino acids. In DNA, the CDR3 is TGCGCCAGCAGCCCGGGGACAGAGTCTGGCTACACCTTC. As protein: CASSPGTESGYTF.

The chain carries TRBV6-1 and TRBJ1-2; no clear D. Trimming left V 1 base short and J 5 bases short, with 14 bases between. This CDR3 contains 15 residues. Germline CDR1 is MNHNS and CDR2 is SASEGT. The CDR3 nucleotides are TGTGCCAGCAGTGAAGTGGGCAGGCCTTTGTATGGCTACACCTTC. The encoded protein is CASSEVGRPLYGYTF.

The V and J genes are TRBV4-3 and TRBJ1-2; D remains ambiguous. The CDR3 runs 16 residues. CDR1 and CDR2 from the germline V gene are LGHNA and YSLEER. V dropped 2 bases and J dropped 2 bases, with 15 bases sitting between them. CDR3 nucleotides: TGCGCCAGCAGCCAAAGACCGAACAGCCTAAACTATGGCTACACCTTC. It specifies CASSQRPNSLNYGYTF.

The rearrangement joins TRBV7-9 to TRBJ2-7; possibly TRBD1 for D (6 bases). V was trimmed by 4 bases and J by 0 bases, leaving 13 bases between them. Germline loops: CDR1 SEHNR, CDR2 FQNEAQ (reference sequence). The CDR3 contains 15 residues. The CDR3 is CASSSYRVLSYEQYF. Here the CDR3 DNA reads TGTGCCAGCAGCTCCTACAGGGTCCTCTCCTACGAGCAGTACTTC.

This clone was counted between two and nine times. CDR3 in DNA: TGTGCCAGCAGGGATACAGGGGTTCCCCAGCAGTACTTC. It specifies CASRDTGVPQQYF. V usage is TRBV5-4 and J usage is TRBJ2-7; 7 bases line up with TRBD1. V shed 5 bases, J shed 8 bases, and the junction held 10 bases outside the gene matches. Germline values: CDR1 SGHNT, CDR2 YYREEE (reference sequence). There are 13 residues in the CDR3.

The chain recombines TRBV18 with TRBJ2-1; TRBD2 is a possible D gene (6 bases). V gave up 3 bases and J gave up 4 bases, with 13 bases separating them. Germline assignment: CDR1 KGHSH and CDR2 LQKENI. This CDR3 region has 15 residues. Here the CDR3 DNA reads TGTGCCAGCTCACCGGGGCGGGGTCCTTACAATGAGCAGTTCTTC. Protein: CASSPGRGPYNEQFF.

This clone was observed once. V gene TRBV7-2 combines with J gene TRBJ2-1; D gene uncertain. Per germline, CDR1 SGHTA and CDR2 FQGNSA. The length of the CDR3 is 16 residues. Between the trimmed V and J ends, which lost 4 bases and 0 bases, there was a span of 13 bases. CDR3 nucleotides: TGTGCCAGCAGCTCCCGGTCGAGGAGCTCCTACAATGAGCAGTTCTTC. Translated: CASSSRSRSSYNEQFF.

The rearrangement uses TRBV6-5 and TRBJ2-5, with 9 bases aligning to TRBD1. Per germline, CDR1 MNHEY and CDR2 SVGAGI. This CDR3 comprises 15 residues. The ends lost 6 bases at V and 0 bases at J; junction bases unmatched: 5. This CDR3 is CASSRGTGYQETQYF. CDR3 nucleotide sequence: TGTGCCAGCAGCCGTGGGACAGGGTACCAAGAGACCCAGTACTTC.

The chain links TRBV3-1 (or the pseudogene TRBV3-2) to TRBJ1-2, with 7 bases aligning to TRBD1. After removal of 1 base from V and 2 bases from J, the junction contained 1 base not matched to a gene. Germline CDR1 LGHDT, CDR2 YNNKEL (reference sequence). This CDR3 comprises 14 residues. As DNA, the CDR3 is TGTGCCAGCAGCCAAGCAGGGGGAAACTATGGCTACACCTTC. It encodes CASSQAGGNYGYTF.

The rearrangement links TRBV7-2 to TRBJ2-7; 8 bases map to TRBD1. The length of the CDR3 is 15 residues. Germline V gives CDR1 SGHTA, CDR2 FQGNSA. Trimming cost V 5 bases and J 0 bases; bases outside gene matches: 6. The CDR3 sequence: CASSPGQGGSYEQYF. The CDR3 DNA reads as TGTGCCAGCAGCCCCGGACAGGGTGGCTCCTACGAGCAGTACTTC.

The rearrangement uses TRBV5-1 and TRBJ2-2; D not certain. The V gene lost 6 bases and the J gene lost 5 bases, with 23 bases spanning the gap. This CDR3 spans 17 amino acids. Germline CDR1 and CDR2: SGHRS and YFSETQ. The CDR3 sequence is CASTQNPTPSRTGELFF. Written as DNA, the CDR3 is TGCGCCAGCACCCAGAACCCAACCCCATCACGAACCGGGGAGCTGTTTTTT.